The 10 T cell receptor beta chains listed next were all sequenced from one sample in a study of cytomegalovirus exposure and HLA in healthy donors. Researchers ran the PCR with 60 Vbeta and 13 Jbeta primers. The protocol was immunoSEQ multiplex PCR, while the TCRdb copy is restricted to in-frame clones and leaves out a portion. Among about 210,000 clones, about 83% were seen once, and the ten largest hold roughly 10%. The sample comprised PBMCs. The receptors shown here come from a woman aged 45-65 years in good health and CMV-seropositive.

This chain joins TRBV5-1 and TRBJ1-3; D is uncertain. V lost 4 bases and J lost 0, with 14 bases in between. CDR1 SGHRS and CDR2 YFSETQ come from the germline V gene. This CDR3 has 16 residues. This CDR3 reads CASSPGRGSSGNTIYF. The DNA of the CDR3 is TGCGCCAGCAGCCCTGGACGGGGAAGCTCTGGAAACACCATATATTTT.

This clone was observed a few times. The chain has TRBV7-8 and TRBJ1-2; maybe TRBD1 (5 bases). The CDR3 length is 14 residues. Germline V gives CDR1 SGHVS, CDR2 FQNEAQ. Trimming shortened V by 2 bases and J by 5 bases, and 12 bases separated the two germline ends. The CDR3 loop reads CASSLNQGGYGYTF. In DNA form, the CDR3 reads TGTGCCAGCAGCTTAAATCAGGGAGGTTATGGCTACACCTTC.

This chain links TRBV4-1 with TRBJ2-3; D gene ambiguous. Trimming pared 3 bases from V and 0 bases from J, leaving 13 bases between. The CDR3 contains 16 residues. Germline CDR1 MGHRA, CDR2 YSYEKL. The CDR3 nucleotides read TGCGCCAGCAGCCAGGAGAAGTACTCTAGCACAGATACGCAGTATTTT. Translating it yields CASSQEKYSSTDTQYF.

The chain carries TRBV18 and TRBJ2-7; 11 positions match TRBD1. Germline CDR1 and CDR2: KGHSH and LQKENI. The CDR3 covers 15 residues. V dropped 6 bases and J dropped 6; count of bases not matched to a gene: 10. The CDR3 DNA reads TGTGCCAGCTCGCTCGGACAGGGGGCTATCCGCGAGCAGTACTTC. This sequence encodes CASSLGQGAIREQYF.

The chain uses TRBV9 and TRBJ2-5, with TRBD1 identical over 7 bases. The J call may be wrong; the DNA end is better matched by TRBJ2-7. From germline, CDR1 is SGDLS and CDR2 YYNGEE. The CDR3 has 15 residues. The DNA for the CDR3 is TGTGCCAGCAGCGTGGCCCCGGACAGGACCTACGAGCAGTACTTC. Protein: CASSVAPDRTYEQYF.

This chain uses TRBV6-1 with TRBJ2-1; TRBD2 might be the D (5 bases). The CDR3 is 15 amino acids. In germline, CDR1 is MNHNS, CDR2 SASEGT. The V gene lost 6 bases and the J gene lost 7 bases, with 19 bases spanning the gap. The CDR3 DNA reads as TGTGCCAGCAGCCCGAAGGCGGCAGGCGGGAATGAGCAGTTCTTC. Protein sequence: CASSPKAAGGNEQFF.

This clone was observed a single time. This chain links TRBV19 with TRBJ1-6; TRBD1 matches 7 bases. Germline V gene sequence: CDR1 LNHDA, CDR2 SQIVND (reference sequence). After removal of 5 bases from V and 6 bases from J, the junction contained 13 bases not matched to a gene. This CDR3 spans 17 amino acids. The CDR3 DNA reads as TGTGCCAGTAGTCCGGACGGTACAGGGGTGACTAATTCACCCCTCCACTTT. Translating it yields CASSPDGTGVTNSPLHF.

This clone was seen only once. The CDR3 DNA sequence: TGTGCCATCAGCCCCGGACGGGGAACTACGGAGCAGTACTTC. Its protein is CAISPGRGTTEQYF. The V and J genes are TRBV10-3 and TRBJ2-7; tentative D call: TRBD2 (5 bases). Germline loops: CDR1 ENHRY, CDR2 SYGVKD. The CDR3 is 14 amino acids. Trimming cost V 6 bases and J 7 bases, with 19 bases left between them.

The genes are TRBV9 and TRBJ1-3; 9 bases are shared with TRBD1. The V segment lost 1 base and the J segment 4 bases; nucleotides outside the gene matches: 3. This CDR3 comprises 15 residues. Germline V lookup: CDR1 SGDLS, CDR2 YYNGEE. CDR3 residues: CASSVNRGLGNTIYF. In DNA form, the CDR3 reads TGTGCCAGCAGCGTAAACAGGGGGCTCGGAAACACCATATATTTT.

This chain connects TRBV5-1 to TRBJ2-5; the match to TRBD2 covers 8 bases. Germline CDR1 reads SGHRS; CDR2 reads YFSETQ. V lost 7 bases to trimming and J lost 5 bases; unmatched junction nucleotides: 13. The CDR3 length is 15 residues. The CDR3 reads CASSPSGGAGETQYF. CDR3 nucleotide sequence: TGCGCCAGCTCCCCCTCGGGGGGGGCTGGGGAGACCCAGTACTTC. Drawing the rest from reference TRBV5-1 and TRBJ2-5, the complete variable domain is KAGVTQTPRYLIKTRGQQVTLSCSPISGHRSVSWYQQTPGQGLQFLFEYFSETQRNKGNFPGRFSGRQFSNSRSEMNVSTLELGDSALYLCASSPSGGAGETQYFGPGTRLLVL.